The entry that follows covers one T cell receptor (beta chain) sequence. At the DNA level, this CDR3 is encoded by other sequences in the same sample as well. These data are taken from a study of T cells in tuberculosis. Overall study: The T cells targeted glucose monomycolate, a mycobacterial lipid, via CD1B. This South African cohort compared adolescents with or without latent tuberculosis against adults with active tuberculosis.

Clones were read by immunoSEQ multiplex PCR, and TCRdb kept only the in-frame ones, dropping some. The table lists tens of thousands of clones, under 95% of them singletons, with roughly 6.4% in the top ten. Time point: new active TB diagnosis, blood taken before or within 7 days of starting treatment. Positive smear microscopy and/or M. tuberculosis culture confirmed active disease. Each donor contributed 100,000 or so T cells on average, unsorted. Unmatched junction bases numbered 15, after V lost 5 bases and J lost 1 base. This CDR3 has 18 amino acids. Germline-derived CDR1 and CDR2 are MNHEY and SMNVEV (reference sequence).

The chain has TRBV27 and TRBJ2-3, with 7 nucleotides matching TRBD1. The receptor was isolated from an adult with tuberculosis. Some clones in this sample may be carry-over from other donors' samples. Specimen: PBMCs, collected at tuberculosis diagnosis. The CDR3 protein is CASSPRQGVRAGTDTQYF. The CDR3 DNA reads as TGTGCCAGCAGTCCCAGGCAGGGGGTACGAGCGGGCACAGATACGCAGTATTTT.